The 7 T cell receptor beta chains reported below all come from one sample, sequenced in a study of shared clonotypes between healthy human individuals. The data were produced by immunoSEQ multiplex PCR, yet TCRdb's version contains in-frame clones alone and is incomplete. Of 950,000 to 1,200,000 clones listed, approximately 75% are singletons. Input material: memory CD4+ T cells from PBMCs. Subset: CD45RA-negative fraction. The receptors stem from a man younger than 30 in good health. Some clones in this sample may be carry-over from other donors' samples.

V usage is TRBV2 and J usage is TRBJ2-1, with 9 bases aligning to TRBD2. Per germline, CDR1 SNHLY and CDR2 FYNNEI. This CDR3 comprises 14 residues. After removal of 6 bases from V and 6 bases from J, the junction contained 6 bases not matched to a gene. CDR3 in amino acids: CASRAGTSLNEQFF. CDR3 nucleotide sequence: TGTGCCAGCAGGGCCGGGACTAGCCTCAATGAGCAGTTCTTC.

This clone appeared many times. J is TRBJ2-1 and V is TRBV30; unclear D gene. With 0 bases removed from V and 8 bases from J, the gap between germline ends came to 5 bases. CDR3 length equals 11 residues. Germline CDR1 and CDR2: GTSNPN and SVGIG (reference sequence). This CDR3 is CAWSVSYEQFF. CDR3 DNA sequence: TGTGCCTGGAGTGTTTCTTATGAGCAGTTCTTC. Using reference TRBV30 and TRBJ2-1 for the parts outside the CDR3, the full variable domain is SQTIHQWPATLVQPVGSPLSLECTVEGTSNPNLYWYRQAAGRGLQLLFYSVGIGQISSEVPQNLSASRPQDRQFILSSKKLLLSDSGFYLCAWSVSYEQFFGPGTRLTVL.

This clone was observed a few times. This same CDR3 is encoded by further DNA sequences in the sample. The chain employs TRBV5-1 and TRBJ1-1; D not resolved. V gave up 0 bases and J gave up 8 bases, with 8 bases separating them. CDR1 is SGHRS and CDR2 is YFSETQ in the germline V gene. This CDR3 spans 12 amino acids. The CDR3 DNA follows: TGCGCCAGCAGCTTGGAGGGAGGGGAAGCTTTCTTT. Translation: CASSLEGGEAFF.

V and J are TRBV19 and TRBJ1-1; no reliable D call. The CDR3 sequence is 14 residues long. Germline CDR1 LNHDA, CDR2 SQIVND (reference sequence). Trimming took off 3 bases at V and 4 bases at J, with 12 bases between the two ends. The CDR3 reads CASSIMWAGTEAFF. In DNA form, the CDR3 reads TGTGCCAGTAGTATTATGTGGGCGGGCACTGAAGCTTTCTTT.

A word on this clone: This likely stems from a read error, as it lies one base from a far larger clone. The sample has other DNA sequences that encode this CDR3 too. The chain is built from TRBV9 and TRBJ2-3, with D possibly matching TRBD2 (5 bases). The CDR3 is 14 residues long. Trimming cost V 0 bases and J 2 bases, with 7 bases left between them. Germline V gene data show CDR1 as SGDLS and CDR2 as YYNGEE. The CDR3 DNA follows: TGTGCCAGCAGCGTAGACGGGAACACAGATACGCAGTATTTT. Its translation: CASSVDGNTDTQYF.

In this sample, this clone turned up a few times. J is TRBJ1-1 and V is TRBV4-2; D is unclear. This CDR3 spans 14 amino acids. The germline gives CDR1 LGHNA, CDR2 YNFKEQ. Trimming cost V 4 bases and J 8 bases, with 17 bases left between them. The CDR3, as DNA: TGTGCCAGCAGCCCGGCGTCCAACCCGCCCGAAGCTTTCTTT. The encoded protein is CASSPASNPPEAFF.

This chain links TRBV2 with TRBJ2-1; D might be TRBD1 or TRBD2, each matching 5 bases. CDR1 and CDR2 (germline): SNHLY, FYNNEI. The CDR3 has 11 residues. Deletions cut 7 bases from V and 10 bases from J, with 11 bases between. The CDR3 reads CASKPGPEQFF. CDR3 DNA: TGTGCCAGCAAACCGGGACCGGAGCAGTTCTTC.